This is a list of T cell receptor beta chains from one sample in a study of cytomegalovirus exposure and HLA in healthy donors. The assay was immunoSEQ multiplex PCR, and TCRdb's table has in-frame clones only and misses some. Altogether 100,000 to 150,000 clones are present, 75% to 85% being singletons, with the ten largest covering less than 9.5%. Source material: PBMCs. These receptors all stem from a woman aged 45-65 years in good health and CMV-seropositive. CDR3s include the opening cysteine and the closing phenylalanine or tryptophan. A D gene is named only where the DNA matches it firmly. Size tells how often a clone was seen (once, few, many) or the class of an expanded clone, and some rows leave it out.

abundance: -; j_gene: TRBJ2-5; d_gene: -; v_gene: TRBV7-2; CDR3nt: TGTGCCAGCAGCCGAGGTCCGCAAGAGACCCAGTACTTC; CDR3aa: CASSRGPQETQYF
abundance: -; j_gene: TRBJ1-5; d_gene: -; v_gene: TRBV2; CDR3nt: TGTGCCAGCAGTGACAGGGGTACTCAGCCCCAGCATTTT; CDR3aa: CASSDRGTQPQHF
abundance: -; j_gene: TRBJ2-1; d_gene: TRBD2; v_gene: TRBV2; CDR3nt: TGTGCCAGCAGTGCTTTGGGGCTAGCGGCTCACAATGAGCAGTTCTTC; CDR3aa: CASSALGLAAHNEQFF
abundance: -; j_gene: TRBJ1-6; d_gene: -; v_gene: TRBV4-3; CDR3nt: TGCGCCAGCAGCCAAGAAGAGAGCTCCTATAATTCACCCCTCCACTTT; CDR3aa: CASSQEESSYNSPLHF
abundance: -; j_gene: TRBJ2-5; d_gene: -; v_gene: TRBV29-1; CDR3nt: TGCAGCGTTGCTGTGCCTAGCGAGACCCAGTACTTC; CDR3aa: CSVAVPSETQYF
abundance: -; j_gene: TRBJ2-7; d_gene: TRBD2; v_gene: TRBV28; CDR3nt: TGTGCCAGCAGTTTCCGACTAGCGGGAGGCTTCGAGCAGTACTTC; CDR3aa: CASSFRLAGGFEQYF
abundance: -; j_gene: TRBJ1-2; d_gene: -; v_gene: TRBV21-1; CDR3nt: TGTGCCAGCACCCGGATTCCCAGGGAGGATGGCTACACCTTC; CDR3aa: CASTRIPREDGYTF
abundance: -; j_gene: TRBJ1-3; d_gene: TRBD1; v_gene: TRBV4-3; CDR3nt: TGCGCCAGCAGCCAAGGGACAGGGGCTGGAAACACCATATATTTT; CDR3aa: CASSQGTGAGNTIYF
abundance: -; j_gene: TRBJ1-6; d_gene: TRBD1; v_gene: TRBV6-5; CDR3nt: TGTGCCACCAGAGGGGACAGGCTTCCAGATTCACCCCTCCACTTT; CDR3aa: CATRGDRLPDSPLHF
abundance: once; j_gene: TRBJ2-5; d_gene: -; v_gene: TRBV11-2; CDR3nt: TGTGCCAGCAGCCCCGGACCGGGCAGGGACTTACAGTACTTC; CDR3aa: CASSPGPGRDLQYF
abundance: once; j_gene: TRBJ2-1; d_gene: -; v_gene: TRBV5-1; CDR3nt: TGCGCCAGCAGCCGATCTTCCAGGGGGCGGACTAGGCCCTACAATGAGCAGTTCTTC; CDR3aa: CASSRSSRGRTRPYNEQFF
abundance: few; j_gene: TRBJ1-3; d_gene: -; v_gene: TRBV18; CDR3nt: TGTGCCAGCTCACCCTCTCCGACCAGGGGCTCTGGAAACACCATATATTTT; CDR3aa: CASSPSPTRGSGNTIYF
abundance: -; j_gene: TRBJ1-6; d_gene: -; v_gene: TRBV20-1; CDR3nt: TGCAGTGCTAGAGCGGGGTCACCCCTCCACTTT; CDR3aa: CSARAGSPLHF
abundance: -; j_gene: TRBJ1-1; d_gene: TRBD1; v_gene: TRBV19; CDR3nt: TGTGCCAGTTCTGGGTCCGAGACAGGGGCGAGGACTGAAGCTTTCTTT; CDR3aa: CASSGSETGARTEAFF
abundance: -; j_gene: TRBJ1-1; d_gene: -; v_gene: TRBV5-1; CDR3nt: TGCGCCAGCAGCTCGAACCCCAGGGAGGGTGGGGCTTTCTTT; CDR3aa: CASSSNPREGGAFF
abundance: -; j_gene: TRBJ2-3; d_gene: TRBD2; v_gene: TRBV5-1; CDR3nt: TGCGCCAGCAGCCCGAACCCGGGAACGGGAGGAGATACGCAGTATTTT; CDR3aa: CASSPNPGTGGDTQYF
abundance: -; j_gene: TRBJ2-1; d_gene: -; v_gene: TRBV30; CDR3nt: TGTGCCTGGAGCACCTCCCTAGCGCCAAATGGAGGGTTCTTC; CDR3aa: CAWSTSLAPNGGFF
abundance: -; j_gene: TRBJ1-5; d_gene: -; v_gene: TRBV30; CDR3nt: TGTGCCTGGAGTGGGACTGCCCTTAGGCCCCAGCATTTT; CDR3aa: CAWSGTALRPQHF
abundance: -; j_gene: TRBJ1-2; d_gene: TRBD1; v_gene: TRBV10-3; CDR3nt: TGTGCCATCAGTGAGTCGACAGGGGTTTATGGCTACACCTTC; CDR3aa: CAISESTGVYGYTF
abundance: -; j_gene: TRBJ2-2; d_gene: TRBD2; v_gene: TRBV19; CDR3nt: TGTGCCAGTAGTAAGGCGACTAGCGGGAGGGTCACCGGGGAGCTGTTTTTT; CDR3aa: CASSKATSGRVTGELFF